This record concerns one T cell receptor beta chain sequence. Its cognate antigen is unknown. The entry originates in a study of cytomegalovirus exposure and HLA in healthy donors. Study observations and caveats: Later analysis identified a missense DCLRE1C variant that was linked to TCR beta V- and J-gene trimming. When a later analysis was performed, an Asian-associated ancestry cluster reportedly had fewer N-insertions than the roughly 630-donor mean. It was only CMV serostatus that was available as immune exposure information.

Trimming shortened V by 4 bases and J by 4 bases, and 17 bases separated the two germline ends. CDR3 length: 15 residues. Germline V gene lookup returns CDR1 SEHNR and CDR2 FQNEAQ (reference sequence). It was healthy bone marrow donors who served as donors. Researchers ran the PCR with 60 Vbeta and 13 Jbeta primers. The repertoire was sequenced with immunoSEQ multiplex PCR; TCRdb's copy has only in-frame clones and lacks some. The repertoire consists of roughly 98,000 clones, with roughly 74% occurring once and the leading ten covering approximately 3.2%. The sample consisted of PBMCs. The rearrangement joins TRBV7-9 to TRBJ2-7; D is perhaps TRBD1 (5 bases). The TCR comes from a female donor in good health and CMV-seropositive. The CDR3: CASSSPVGRAYEQYF. The DNA for the CDR3 is TGTGCCAGCAGCTCACCGGTTGGCAGGGCATACGAGCAGTACTTC.